A selection of T cell receptor beta chains follows, all from one sample in a study of beta chain features in type 1 diabetes. Profiling relied on immunoSEQ multiplex PCR, and the TCRdb table lists in-frame clones only, not all of them. The data contain 200,000 to 250,000 clones, approximately 13% of them singletons. The sample taken for sequencing was naive CD4+ T cells from blood. These receptors came from a man aged 30-40 years with type 1 diabetes. Both conserved end residues are part of each CDR3. The order of the fields is clone size, V gene, D gene, J gene, CDR3 protein, CDR3 DNA. The D gene is left open where the match is weak. Size is stated for part of the rows, as once, few or many counts, or as a class when the clone is expanded.

clone_size: NA
v_call: TRBV18
d_call: NA
j_call: TRBJ1-5
cdr3_aa: CASSPKGEQPQHF
cdr3_nt: TGTGCCAGCTCACCGAAAGGGGAACAGCCCCAGCATTTT

clone_size: few
v_call: TRBV6-1
d_call: NA
j_call: TRBJ2-7
cdr3_aa: CASSATGTSAYEQYF
cdr3_nt: TGTGCCAGCAGTGCTACCGGGACATCGGCCTACGAGCAGTACTTC

clone_size: NA
v_call: TRBV30
d_call: TRBD1
j_call: TRBJ2-7
cdr3_aa: CAWKPSSGGLSYEQYF
cdr3_nt: TGTGCCTGGAAGCCTTCGTCAGGGGGCCTCTCCTACGAGCAGTACTTC

clone_size: few
v_call: TRBV7-2
d_call: NA
j_call: TRBJ2-5
cdr3_aa: CASSPTRVNQETQYF
cdr3_nt: TGTGCCAGCAGCCCTACTAGGGTGAACCAAGAGACCCAGTACTTC

clone_size: few
v_call: TRBV7-9
d_call: NA
j_call: TRBJ2-1
cdr3_aa: CASSLAMGSSNEQFF
cdr3_nt: TGTGCCAGCAGCTTAGCTATGGGTAGCAGCAATGAGCAGTTCTTC

clone_size: NA
v_call: TRBV7-9
d_call: TRBD1
j_call: TRBJ1-1
cdr3_aa: CASSAKDRGNTEAFF
cdr3_nt: TGTGCCAGCAGCGCCAAAGACAGGGGAAACACTGAAGCTTTCTTT

clone_size: NA
v_call: TRBV4-1
d_call: NA
j_call: TRBJ1-1
cdr3_aa: CASSQYRVSTEAFF
cdr3_nt: TGCGCCAGCAGCCAGTACAGGGTAAGCACTGAAGCTTTCTTT

clone_size: few
v_call: TRBV29-1
d_call: NA
j_call: TRBJ2-5
cdr3_aa: CSVETEEQYF
cdr3_nt: TGCAGCGTTGAGACTGAGGAGCAGTACTTC

clone_size: few
v_call: TRBV5-4
d_call: NA
j_call: TRBJ2-7
cdr3_aa: CASSLQGTHEQYF
cdr3_nt: TGTGCCAGCAGCTTGCAGGGAACCCACGAGCAGTACTTC

clone_size: NA
v_call: TRBV19
d_call: TRBD1
j_call: TRBJ1-2
cdr3_aa: CASSMNQGARGYGYTF
cdr3_nt: TGTGCCAGTAGTATGAACCAGGGGGCGCGGGGCTATGGCTACACCTTC

clone_size: few
v_call: TRBV7-6
d_call: TRBD1
j_call: TRBJ2-2
cdr3_aa: CASRTGTGRAGELFF
cdr3_nt: TGTGCCAGTAGAACCGGGACAGGGCGGGCCGGGGAGCTGTTTTTT

clone_size: NA
v_call: TRBV5-8
d_call: NA
j_call: TRBJ1-4
cdr3_aa: CASSLGTTPSTNEKLFF
cdr3_nt: TGTGCCAGCAGCTTGGGAACGACACCATCAACTAATGAAAAACTGTTTTTT

clone_size: few
v_call: TRBV11-1
d_call: NA
j_call: TRBJ2-3
cdr3_aa: CASSSFRGSLGTDTQYF
cdr3_nt: TGTGCCAGCAGCTCCTTCCGGGGGTCATTGGGCACAGATACGCAGTATTTT

clone_size: NA
v_call: TRBV5-1
d_call: NA
j_call: TRBJ2-5
cdr3_aa: CASSLGTLQETQYF
cdr3_nt: TGCGCCAGCAGCTTGGGGACACTTCAAGAGACCCAGTACTTC

clone_size: NA
v_call: TRBV9
d_call: NA
j_call: TRBJ2-2
cdr3_aa: CASSVSYRTDTGELFF
cdr3_nt: TGTGCCAGCAGCGTATCTTACCGGACTGACACCGGGGAGCTGTTTTTT

clone_size: few
v_call: TRBV4-1
d_call: NA
j_call: TRBJ2-5
cdr3_aa: CASSQVGAGETQYF
cdr3_nt: TGCGCCAGCAGCCAAGTAGGCGCGGGAGAGACCCAGTACTTC